This T cell receptor beta chain was identified in a study of T cells after yellow fever vaccination. General study points: The secondary T-cell response peaked on day 5, not day 15, but was weaker. The CD4 compartment and the CD8 compartment contained a small share of clonotypes in common.

Each CDR3 protein gets one entry after TCRdb re-called the 5' RACE reads with MiXCR. The sample holds 500,000 to 700,000 distinct CDR3 sequences, about 19% seen once. Of note for this clonotype: As yet, its antigen is unknown.

The CDR3 is 13 amino acids. The V gene's germline CDR1 is DFQATT and CDR2 SNEGSKA (reference sequence). V lost 7 bases, J lost 3 bases, and 16 bases lay in between. The V call is TRBV20-1, the J call TRBJ2-7, with D perhaps TRBD1 (6 bases). Sequenced material: PBMCs, taken 15 days after the yellow fever booster vaccination. This TCR was sampled from a man younger than 40 who received the YFV17D yellow fever vaccine. The CDR3 coding sequence is TGCAGTGGATCCAGGGGAGCGTACTACGAGCAGTACTTC. Its translation: CSGSRGAYYEQYF.